These T cell receptor beta chains were read from a single sample in a study of blood T cell repertoires in COVID-19. Here immunoSEQ multiplex PCR was the method, and the copy in TCRdb shows in-frame clones only, minus some. The data show a few hundred thousand clones, around 84% seen once. Sequencing was done on a sample of PBMCs or T cells enriched from blood (not recorded which). Receptors were obtained from a man in his thirties or forties with acute COVID-19. Each CDR3 is given with its conserved first and last residue. D genes are given only for firm matches. Size tells how often a clone was seen (once, few, many) or the class of an expanded clone, and some rows leave it out.

j_call: TRBJ2-3; d_call: TRBD1; v_call: TRBV6-5; clone_size: .; cdr3_aa: CASKQGFGSDTQYF; cdr3_nt: TGTGCCAGTAAACAGGGGTTCGGGTCAGATACGCAGTATTTT
j_call: TRBJ2-1; d_call: TRBD2; v_call: TRBV6-2/TRBV6-3; clone_size: few; cdr3_aa: CASSYSQKGRTSGRYGEQFF; cdr3_nt: TGTGCCAGCAGTTACTCCCAAAAGGGGCGGACTAGCGGGAGATATGGTGAGCAGTTCTTC
j_call: TRBJ1-2; d_call: .; v_call: TRBV28; clone_size: once; cdr3_aa: CASSLLQATNYGYTF; cdr3_nt: TGTGCCAGCAGTTTATTGCAGGCGACTAACTATGGCTACACCTTC
j_call: TRBJ1-4; d_call: .; v_call: TRBV19; clone_size: .; cdr3_aa: CASTPAGSFNEKLFF; cdr3_nt: TGTGCCAGTACCCCAGCGGGCAGCTTTAATGAAAAACTGTTTTTT
j_call: TRBJ2-2; d_call: .; v_call: TRBV9; clone_size: .; cdr3_aa: CASSGGAGELFF; cdr3_nt: TGTGCCAGCAGCGGCGGGGCCGGGGAGCTGTTTTTT
j_call: TRBJ1-2; d_call: TRBD1; v_call: TRBV11-2; clone_size: medium-sized; cdr3_aa: CASSSPQTGGLGYTF; cdr3_nt: TGTGCCAGCAGCAGCCCCCAGACAGGGGGCTTAGGCTACACCTTC
j_call: TRBJ2-5; d_call: TRBD1; v_call: TRBV7-3; clone_size: .; cdr3_aa: CASSSGQGRQETQYF; cdr3_nt: TGTGCCAGCAGCTCAGGACAGGGGCGCCAAGAGACCCAGTACTTC
j_call: TRBJ2-5; d_call: TRBD2; v_call: TRBV5-1; clone_size: .; cdr3_aa: CASSRTSGSYQETQYF; cdr3_nt: TGTGCCAGCAGCCGGACCAGCGGGAGTTACCAAGAGACCCAGTACTTC
j_call: TRBJ1-3; d_call: TRBD1; v_call: TRBV18; clone_size: once; cdr3_aa: CASSPNTGEVTIYF; cdr3_nt: TGTGCCAGCTCACCCAACACAGGGGAGGTAACCATATATTTT
j_call: TRBJ1-2; d_call: .; v_call: TRBV5-1; clone_size: .; cdr3_aa: CASSTTDYGYTF; cdr3_nt: TGTGCCAGCAGCACAACAGATTATGGCTACACCTTC
j_call: TRBJ2-1; d_call: TRBD2; v_call: TRBV2; clone_size: .; cdr3_aa: CASSRGLAGGPLDEQFF; cdr3_nt: TGTGCCAGCAGTCGGGGACTAGCGGGAGGGCCTTTGGATGAGCAGTTCTTC
j_call: TRBJ1-1; d_call: .; v_call: TRBV2; clone_size: .; cdr3_aa: CASSLGVGTEAFF; cdr3_nt: TGTGCCAGCAGCCTCGGAGTAGGCACTGAAGCTTTCTTT
j_call: TRBJ1-1; d_call: .; v_call: TRBV27; clone_size: .; cdr3_aa: CASSFGGNKNTEAFF; cdr3_nt: TGTGCCAGCAGTTTTGGAGGGAACAAGAACACTGAAGCTTTCTTT
j_call: TRBJ2-2; d_call: .; v_call: TRBV5-6; clone_size: .; cdr3_aa: CASSKSTRNTGELFF; cdr3_nt: TGTGCCAGCAGCAAATCCACTAGGAACACCGGGGAGCTGTTTTTT
j_call: TRBJ1-1; d_call: .; v_call: TRBV27; clone_size: many; cdr3_aa: CASSLAPGSSRKAFF; cdr3_nt: TGTGCCAGCAGTTTAGCTCCCGGAAGCTCGAGGAAAGCTTTCTTT
j_call: TRBJ1-4; d_call: .; v_call: TRBV5-4; clone_size: .; cdr3_aa: CASSPVPGTTNEKLFF; cdr3_nt: TGTGCCAGCAGCCCAGTACCAGGTACAACTAATGAAAAACTGTTTTTT
j_call: TRBJ2-4; d_call: .; v_call: TRBV3-1/TRBV3-2; clone_size: .; cdr3_aa: CASSSRRDIVAKNIQYF; cdr3_nt: TGTGCCAGCAGTAGCCGCCGGGACATCGTAGCCAAAAACATTCAGTACTTC
j_call: TRBJ2-1; d_call: TRBD2; v_call: TRBV11-3; clone_size: .; cdr3_aa: CASSPGVAGAGAYNEQFF; cdr3_nt: TGTGCCAGCAGCCCAGGAGTAGCGGGAGCGGGGGCCTACAATGAGCAGTTCTTC
j_call: TRBJ1-1; d_call: TRBD1; v_call: TRBV2; clone_size: .; cdr3_aa: CASSWRTGGATEAFF; cdr3_nt: TGTGCCAGCAGTTGGCGCACAGGGGGAGCAACTGAAGCTTTCTTT
j_call: TRBJ1-6; d_call: TRBD1; v_call: TRBV28; clone_size: .; cdr3_aa: CASSFTGTGVVPLHF; cdr3_nt: TGTGCCAGCAGTTTCACCGGGACAGGGGTTGTACCCCTCCACTTT
j_call: TRBJ1-2; d_call: .; v_call: TRBV4-1; clone_size: .; cdr3_aa: CASSQREGWYGYTF; cdr3_nt: TGCGCCAGCAGCCAGCGGGAGGGATGGTATGGCTACACCTTC
j_call: TRBJ1-1; d_call: TRBD1; v_call: TRBV29-1; clone_size: few; cdr3_aa: CSGRGTEAFF; cdr3_nt: TGCAGCGGCAGGGGGACTGAAGCTTTCTTT
j_call: TRBJ1-4; d_call: .; v_call: TRBV2; clone_size: .; cdr3_aa: CASHRQTYEKLFF; cdr3_nt: TGTGCCAGCCATCGTCAGACTTATGAAAAACTGTTTTTT
j_call: TRBJ1-6; d_call: .; v_call: TRBV4-2; clone_size: .; cdr3_aa: CASSQSNRDSPLHF; cdr3_nt: TGTGCCAGCAGCCAATCTAACAGGGATTCACCCCTCCACTTT
j_call: TRBJ1-4; d_call: .; v_call: TRBV6-5; clone_size: .; cdr3_aa: CASSPSTNEKLFF; cdr3_nt: TGTGCCAGCAGCCCAAGCACTAATGAAAAACTGTTTTTT
j_call: TRBJ2-3; d_call: TRBD2; v_call: TRBV6-4; clone_size: .; cdr3_aa: CASSPSGGTDTQYF; cdr3_nt: TGTGCCAGCAGTCCAAGCGGGGGGACAGATACGCAGTATTTT
j_call: TRBJ2-2; d_call: TRBD2; v_call: TRBV5-8; clone_size: many; cdr3_aa: CASSPGLAGLTGELFF; cdr3_nt: TGTGCCAGCAGCCCTGGACTAGCGGGGCTCACCGGGGAGCTGTTTTTT
j_call: TRBJ1-2; d_call: .; v_call: TRBV28; clone_size: .; cdr3_aa: CASSRGDGYGYTF; cdr3_nt: TGTGCCAGCAGCCGGGGTGACGGCTATGGCTACACCTTC
j_call: TRBJ1-5; d_call: .; v_call: TRBV29-1; clone_size: once; cdr3_aa: CSVGGGGNQPQHF; cdr3_nt: TGCAGCGTTGGGGGCGGGGGCAATCAGCCCCAGCATTTT
j_call: TRBJ1-2; d_call: TRBD1; v_call: TRBV19; clone_size: .; cdr3_aa: CASSLVGPTGTGGFYAGYTF; cdr3_nt: TGTGCCAGTAGTCTTGTGGGACCTACCGGGACAGGGGGTTTCTATGCGGGCTACACCTTC
j_call: TRBJ2-5; d_call: TRBD2; v_call: TRBV29-1; clone_size: .; cdr3_aa: CSVRTSGVETQYF; cdr3_nt: TGCAGCGTGCGGACTAGCGGAGTAGAGACCCAGTACTTC
j_call: TRBJ2-1; d_call: .; v_call: TRBV19; clone_size: .; cdr3_aa: CASSESLGGRSDWEQFF; cdr3_nt: TGTGCCAGTAGTGAAAGCCTGGGGGGTCGATCGGACTGGGAGCAGTTCTTC
j_call: TRBJ2-2; d_call: .; v_call: TRBV27; clone_size: .; cdr3_aa: CASSLSGLNTGELFF; cdr3_nt: TGTGCCAGCAGTTTAAGCGGGCTGAACACCGGGGAGCTGTTTTTT
j_call: TRBJ2-1; d_call: TRBD2; v_call: TRBV7-3; clone_size: .; cdr3_aa: CASSQGLAAYNEQFF; cdr3_nt: TGTGCCAGCAGCCAAGGACTAGCGGCTTACAATGAGCAGTTCTTC
j_call: TRBJ2-5; d_call: TRBD2; v_call: TRBV4-1; clone_size: few; cdr3_aa: CASSQDPPGGGETQYF; cdr3_nt: TGCGCCAGCAGCCAAGACCCTCCGGGAGGAGGAGAGACCCAGTACTTC
j_call: TRBJ1-3; d_call: .; v_call: TRBV7-2; clone_size: .; cdr3_aa: CASSPGGAQGNTIYF; cdr3_nt: TGTGCCAGCAGCCCCGGAGGGGCGCAAGGAAACACCATATATTTT
j_call: TRBJ1-5; d_call: TRBD1; v_call: TRBV7-6; clone_size: .; cdr3_aa: CASSNTPGQGSNQPQHF; cdr3_nt: TGTGCCAGCAGCAACACCCCGGGACAGGGTAGCAATCAGCCCCAGCATTTT
j_call: TRBJ2-1; d_call: .; v_call: TRBV4-3; clone_size: .; cdr3_aa: CASSQTSDNEQFF; cdr3_nt: TGCGCCAGCAGCCAAACCTCAGACAATGAGCAGTTCTTC
j_call: TRBJ2-5; d_call: .; v_call: TRBV27; clone_size: .; cdr3_aa: CASSLSDSGGETQYF; cdr3_nt: TGTGCCAGCAGTTTGTCGGACAGTGGAGGAGAGACCCAGTACTTC
j_call: TRBJ2-2; d_call: TRBD1; v_call: TRBV4-1; clone_size: .; cdr3_aa: CASRLSGGSVSGELFF; cdr3_nt: TGCGCCAGCAGACTCTCAGGGGGCTCGGTTTCCGGGGAGCTGTTTTTT
j_call: TRBJ1-1; d_call: .; v_call: TRBV14; clone_size: few; cdr3_aa: CASSFGLNTEAFF; cdr3_nt: TGTGCCAGCAGTTTTGGCCTGAACACTGAAGCTTTCTTT
j_call: TRBJ2-1; d_call: .; v_call: TRBV27; clone_size: few; cdr3_aa: CASRTRIDNEQFF; cdr3_nt: TGTGCCAGCAGGACTAGAATTGACAATGAGCAGTTCTTC
j_call: TRBJ1-2; d_call: .; v_call: TRBV2; clone_size: .; cdr3_aa: CASSDGGSNYGYTF; cdr3_nt: TGTGCCAGCAGTGATGGAGGGAGCAACTATGGCTACACCTTC
j_call: TRBJ2-1; d_call: .; v_call: TRBV14; clone_size: .; cdr3_aa: CASSRWDNPYNEQFF; cdr3_nt: TGTGCCAGCAGCCGGTGGGACAACCCCTACAATGAGCAGTTCTTC
j_call: TRBJ2-1; d_call: TRBD2; v_call: TRBV3-1/TRBV3-2; clone_size: .; cdr3_aa: CASSQEETSGNNEQFF; cdr3_nt: TGTGCCAGCAGCCAAGAGGAGACTAGCGGCAACAATGAGCAGTTCTTC
j_call: TRBJ1-4; d_call: .; v_call: TRBV6-2/TRBV6-3; clone_size: .; cdr3_aa: CASSPAGRLSTNEKLFF; cdr3_nt: TGTGCCAGCAGTCCCGCGGGCCGATTATCAACTAATGAAAAACTGTTTTTT
j_call: TRBJ2-5; d_call: TRBD2; v_call: TRBV6-4; clone_size: .; cdr3_aa: CASSVLAGDQETQYF; cdr3_nt: TGTGCCAGCAGTGTCCTAGCGGGGGACCAAGAGACCCAGTACTTC
j_call: TRBJ1-6; d_call: .; v_call: TRBV9; clone_size: .; cdr3_aa: CASSVSPNYNSPLHF; cdr3_nt: TGTGCCAGCAGCGTCTCCCCTAACTACAATTCACCCCTCCACTTT
j_call: TRBJ1-4; d_call: .; v_call: TRBV2; clone_size: .; cdr3_aa: CASISTTGEKLFF; cdr3_nt: TGTGCCAGCATCTCTACGACGGGGGAAAAACTGTTTTTT
j_call: TRBJ2-2; d_call: .; v_call: TRBV7-6; clone_size: few; cdr3_aa: CASSDQGGIMRELFF; cdr3_nt: TGTGCCAGCAGCGATCAAGGGGGTATCATGAGGGAGCTGTTTTTT
j_call: TRBJ1-2; d_call: .; v_call: TRBV2; clone_size: .; cdr3_aa: CASSEARSYYGYTF; cdr3_nt: TGTGCCAGCAGTGAGGCCAGGTCGTACTATGGCTACACCTTC
j_call: TRBJ2-4; d_call: .; v_call: TRBV28; clone_size: .; cdr3_aa: CASSSPKEAKNIQYF; cdr3_nt: TGTGCCAGCAGTAGTCCCAAGGAGGCCAAAAACATTCAGTACTTC
j_call: TRBJ2-2; d_call: TRBD2; v_call: TRBV19; clone_size: .; cdr3_aa: CASSGTSGSPGELFF; cdr3_nt: TGTGCCAGTTCTGGGACTAGCGGGAGCCCCGGGGAGCTGTTTTTT
j_call: TRBJ1-4; d_call: TRBD1; v_call: TRBV19; clone_size: .; cdr3_aa: CASRFNRGRANEKLFF; cdr3_nt: TGTGCCAGTAGATTTAACAGGGGGCGCGCTAATGAAAAACTGTTTTTT